This is a list of T cell receptor beta chains from one sample in a study of OX40 agonist ivuxolimab in advanced cancers. Produced via immunoSEQ multiplex PCR; TCRdb's table is partial and in-frame only. The repertoire consists of about 47,000 clones, with approximately 84% occurring once and the leading ten covering about a third. The starting material was CD4+ or CD8+ T cells sorted from blood, obtained in a trial of the OX40 agonist ivuxolimab. All receptors derive from an adult with an advanced solid tumor such as melanoma, head and neck, liver or kidney cancer. Both conserved end residues are part of each CDR3. A D gene is named only where the DNA matches it firmly. Clone size is stated in some rows and not others, as once, few, many or a class when expanded.

size: few; J: TRBJ1-2; D: -; V: TRBV7-9; CDR3: CASSTGQNYGYTF; DNA: TGTGCCAGCAGCACCGGACAGAACTATGGCTACACCTTC
size: -; J: TRBJ2-2; D: -; V: TRBV11-2; CDR3: CAGGTAANTGELFF; DNA: TGTGCCGGGGGGACTGCTGCGAACACCGGGGAGCTGTTTTTT
size: -; J: TRBJ2-7; D: -; V: TRBV7-9; CDR3: CASSSRDTKYEQYF; DNA: TGTGCCAGCAGCTCCCGGGACACCAAGTACGAGCAGTACTTC
size: few; J: TRBJ1-4; D: TRBD1; V: TRBV28; CDR3: CASSGQGGMREKLFF; DNA: TGTGCCAGCAGCGGACAGGGCGGGATGCGGGAAAAACTGTTTTTT
size: -; J: TRBJ1-1; D: -; V: TRBV10-1; CDR3: CASRERENTEAFF; DNA: TGCGCCAGCAGGGAACGGGAGAACACTGAAGCTTTCTTT
size: -; J: TRBJ2-5; D: TRBD2; V: TRBV6-1; CDR3: CASGGEETQYF; DNA: TGTGCCAGCGGGGGGGAAGAGACCCAGTACTTC
size: -; J: TRBJ2-2; D: -; V: TRBV18; CDR3: CASSPPNLNTGELFF; DNA: TGTGCCAGCTCACCACCAAACTTGAACACCGGGGAGCTGTTTTTT
size: -; J: TRBJ1-5; D: -; V: TRBV7-2; CDR3: CASSLGGYRDQPQHF; DNA: TGTGCCAGCAGCTTAGGCGGATACCGGGATCAGCCCCAGCATTTT
size: -; J: TRBJ1-2; D: -; V: TRBV5-4; CDR3: CASSSPGSGGYGYTF; DNA: TGTGCCAGCAGCTCACCGGGATCAGGTGGCTATGGCTACACCTTC
size: -; J: TRBJ1-3; D: TRBD1; V: TRBV28; CDR3: CASSPQGANPGNTIYF; DNA: TGTGCCAGCAGTCCTCAGGGGGCGAATCCTGGAAACACCATATATTTT
size: -; J: TRBJ1-1; D: TRBD1; V: TRBV11-2; CDR3: CASSSDRGGTEAFF; DNA: TGTGCCAGCAGCAGCGACAGGGGGGGCACTGAAGCTTTCTTT
size: -; J: TRBJ2-4; D: -; V: TRBV6-6; CDR3: CASSYSAGKNIQYF; DNA: TGTGCCAGCAGTTACTCGGCGGGGAAAAACATTCAGTACTTC
size: -; J: TRBJ1-1; D: -; V: TRBV4-1; CDR3: CASSQDRLMNTEAFF; DNA: TGCGCCAGCAGCCAAGACAGACTCATGAACACTGAAGCTTTCTTT
size: once; J: TRBJ2-5; D: -; V: TRBV6-1; CDR3: CASSEASTGRETQYF; DNA: TGTGCCAGCAGTGAAGCCTCGACAGGCCGAGAGACCCAGTACTTC
size: -; J: TRBJ1-1; D: -; V: TRBV10-3; CDR3: CAIQALLNTEAFF; DNA: TGTGCCATCCAAGCTCTCCTGAACACTGAAGCTTTCTTT
size: -; J: TRBJ2-2; D: TRBD1; V: TRBV9; CDR3: CASSAPGTGDGELFF; DNA: TGTGCCAGCAGCGCCCCCGGGACAGGGGACGGGGAGCTGTTTTTT
size: -; J: TRBJ1-6; D: TRBD1; V: TRBV27; CDR3: CASRDRDHSPLHF; DNA: TGTGCCAGCAGGGACAGGGACCATTCACCCCTCCACTTT
size: once; J: TRBJ1-3; D: -; V: TRBV30; CDR3: CAWNEGITGNTIYF; DNA: TGTGCCTGGAATGAAGGGATCACTGGAAACACCATATATTTT
size: -; J: TRBJ2-3; D: TRBD2; V: TRBV5-1; CDR3: CASSSLGSSGTQYF; DNA: TGCGCCAGCAGCTCGCTAGGATCTAGCGGTACGCAGTATTTT
size: -; J: TRBJ1-5; D: -; V: TRBV4-1; CDR3: CASGQVEGTPQPQHF; DNA: TGCGCCAGCGGCCAAGTGGAGGGTACACCTCAGCCCCAGCATTTT
size: -; J: TRBJ2-1; D: TRBD2; V: TRBV30; CDR3: CAWSRLAVYNEQFF; DNA: TGTGCCTGGAGCCGGCTAGCGGTTTACAATGAGCAGTTCTTC
size: -; J: TRBJ2-7; D: -; V: TRBV5-1; CDR3: CASSLGGYEQYF; DNA: TGCGCCAGCAGCTTGGGGGGGTACGAGCAGTACTTC
size: -; J: TRBJ1-3; D: -; V: TRBV15; CDR3: CATSRDVEGGGTIYF; DNA: TGTGCCACCAGCAGAGACGTAGAGGGGGGAGGCACCATATATTTT
size: -; J: TRBJ2-5; D: -; V: TRBV29-1; CDR3: CSVEEGSETQYF; DNA: TGCAGCGTTGAAGAGGGATCAGAGACCCAGTACTTC
size: -; J: TRBJ1-4; D: -; V: TRBV7-2; CDR3: CASSLAGEEKLFF; DNA: TGTGCCAGCAGCTTAGCGGGGGAAGAAAAACTGTTTTTT
size: -; J: TRBJ2-4; D: TRBD2; V: TRBV15; CDR3: CATSRDGGFGNIQYF; DNA: TGTGCCACCAGCCGGGACGGGGGGTTTGGAAACATTCAGTACTTC
size: -; J: TRBJ2-1; D: -; V: TRBV7-3; CDR3: CASSLAPTSDEQFF; DNA: TGTGCCAGCAGCTTGGCCCCGACTTCGGATGAGCAGTTCTTC
size: -; J: TRBJ2-7; D: TRBD1; V: TRBV19; CDR3: CASRLTGAYEQYF; DNA: TGTGCCAGTAGGCTGACAGGGGCCTACGAGCAGTACTTC
size: -; J: TRBJ2-7; D: -; V: TRBV6-1; CDR3: CASAVGGYSYEQYF; DNA: TGTGCCAGCGCTGTAGGGGGGTACTCCTACGAGCAGTACTTC
size: -; J: TRBJ2-7; D: -; V: TRBV27; CDR3: CASKRTTHRDEQYF; DNA: TGTGCCAGCAAAAGGACTACCCACCGGGACGAGCAGTACTTC
size: -; J: TRBJ2-4; D: -; V: TRBV9; CDR3: CASSAAGARDIQYF; DNA: TGTGCCAGCAGCGCCGCAGGGGCGAGGGACATTCAGTACTTC
size: once; J: TRBJ2-5; D: TRBD2; V: TRBV5-6; CDR3: CASSSGLAIETQYF; DNA: TGTGCCAGCAGCTCGGGACTAGCGATCGAGACCCAGTACTTC
size: -; J: TRBJ1-2; D: TRBD1; V: TRBV7-6; CDR3: CASSLTVQGVDGYTF; DNA: TGTGCCAGCAGCTTAACTGTACAGGGGGTGGATGGCTACACCTTC
size: -; J: TRBJ1-1; D: -; V: TRBV10-3; CDR3: CAISESGQNTEAFF; DNA: TGTGCCATCAGTGAGTCCGGGCAGAACACTGAAGCTTTCTTT
size: -; J: TRBJ2-1; D: -; V: TRBV5-1; CDR3: CASSPPGHKAYNEQFF; DNA: TGCGCCAGCAGCCCGCCGGGACATAAAGCTTACAATGAGCAGTTCTTC
size: -; J: TRBJ2-1; D: TRBD1; V: TRBV6-1; CDR3: CASLRTGTRDEQFF; DNA: TGTGCCAGCCTTCGGACAGGGACCCGAGATGAGCAGTTCTTC
size: -; J: TRBJ2-7; D: TRBD2; V: TRBV11-2; CDR3: CASSLDRGVAGGPYEQYF; DNA: TGTGCCAGCAGCTTAGATCGCGGTGTAGCGGGAGGGCCCTACGAGCAGTACTTC
size: -; J: TRBJ2-3; D: TRBD1; V: TRBV9; CDR3: CASSSGQGRDTQYF; DNA: TGTGCCAGCAGCTCCGGACAGGGAAGAGATACGCAGTATTTT
size: -; J: TRBJ1-1; D: -; V: TRBV27; CDR3: CASSLLSGSEAFF; DNA: TGTGCCAGCAGTTTATTATCCGGTTCTGAAGCTTTCTTT
size: -; J: TRBJ2-7; D: -; V: TRBV6-1; CDR3: CASRATVYEQYF; DNA: TGTGCCAGCAGGGCGACAGTATACGAGCAGTACTTC
size: few; J: TRBJ2-7; D: TRBD2; V: TRBV7-6; CDR3: CASSPRTSGGASSYEQYF; DNA: TGTGCCAGCAGCCCCCGGACTAGCGGGGGGGCCAGCTCCTACGAGCAGTACTTC
size: once; J: TRBJ2-7; D: TRBD2; V: TRBV18; CDR3: CASSPRSASGNYEQYF; DNA: TGTGCCAGCTCACCACGATCGGCTAGCGGGAATTACGAGCAGTACTTC
size: few; J: TRBJ1-1; D: -; V: TRBV29-1; CDR3: CSVDTEAFF; DNA: TGCAGCGTGGACACTGAAGCTTTCTTT
size: -; J: TRBJ1-2; D: -; V: TRBV19; CDR3: CASSIEPGRGSYGYTF; DNA: TGTGCCAGTAGTATTGAACCGGGCAGGGGATCTTATGGCTACACCTTC
size: -; J: TRBJ2-7; D: TRBD2; V: TRBV7-6; CDR3: CASSLATGTSGTLGDEQYF; DNA: TGTGCCAGCAGCTTAGCGACCGGGACTAGCGGGACCCTAGGGGACGAGCAGTACTTC
size: -; J: TRBJ2-7; D: TRBD2; V: TRBV4-1; CDR3: CASSQGTTSGIYEQYF; DNA: TGCGCCAGCAGCCAAGGGACGACTAGCGGAATCTACGAGCAGTACTTC
size: -; J: TRBJ2-1; D: TRBD2; V: TRBV19; CDR3: CASSIEGLAGGPPYNEQFF; DNA: TGTGCCAGTAGTATAGAGGGACTAGCGGGGGGGCCCCCCTACAATGAGCAGTTCTTC
size: -; J: TRBJ2-6; D: -; V: TRBV19; CDR3: CASNLPRQDRLRPMTF; DNA: TGTGCCAGTAACCTACCTCGGCAGGATCGGCTGCGACCAATGACTTTC
size: -; J: TRBJ2-3; D: TRBD1; V: TRBV2; CDR3: CATRQGKSTDTQYF; DNA: TGTGCCACCAGACAGGGGAAGAGCACAGATACGCAGTATTTT
size: -; J: TRBJ1-6; D: -; V: TRBV2; CDR3: CASSAEAPLHF; DNA: TGTGCCAGCAGTGCTGAGGCACCCCTCCACTTT